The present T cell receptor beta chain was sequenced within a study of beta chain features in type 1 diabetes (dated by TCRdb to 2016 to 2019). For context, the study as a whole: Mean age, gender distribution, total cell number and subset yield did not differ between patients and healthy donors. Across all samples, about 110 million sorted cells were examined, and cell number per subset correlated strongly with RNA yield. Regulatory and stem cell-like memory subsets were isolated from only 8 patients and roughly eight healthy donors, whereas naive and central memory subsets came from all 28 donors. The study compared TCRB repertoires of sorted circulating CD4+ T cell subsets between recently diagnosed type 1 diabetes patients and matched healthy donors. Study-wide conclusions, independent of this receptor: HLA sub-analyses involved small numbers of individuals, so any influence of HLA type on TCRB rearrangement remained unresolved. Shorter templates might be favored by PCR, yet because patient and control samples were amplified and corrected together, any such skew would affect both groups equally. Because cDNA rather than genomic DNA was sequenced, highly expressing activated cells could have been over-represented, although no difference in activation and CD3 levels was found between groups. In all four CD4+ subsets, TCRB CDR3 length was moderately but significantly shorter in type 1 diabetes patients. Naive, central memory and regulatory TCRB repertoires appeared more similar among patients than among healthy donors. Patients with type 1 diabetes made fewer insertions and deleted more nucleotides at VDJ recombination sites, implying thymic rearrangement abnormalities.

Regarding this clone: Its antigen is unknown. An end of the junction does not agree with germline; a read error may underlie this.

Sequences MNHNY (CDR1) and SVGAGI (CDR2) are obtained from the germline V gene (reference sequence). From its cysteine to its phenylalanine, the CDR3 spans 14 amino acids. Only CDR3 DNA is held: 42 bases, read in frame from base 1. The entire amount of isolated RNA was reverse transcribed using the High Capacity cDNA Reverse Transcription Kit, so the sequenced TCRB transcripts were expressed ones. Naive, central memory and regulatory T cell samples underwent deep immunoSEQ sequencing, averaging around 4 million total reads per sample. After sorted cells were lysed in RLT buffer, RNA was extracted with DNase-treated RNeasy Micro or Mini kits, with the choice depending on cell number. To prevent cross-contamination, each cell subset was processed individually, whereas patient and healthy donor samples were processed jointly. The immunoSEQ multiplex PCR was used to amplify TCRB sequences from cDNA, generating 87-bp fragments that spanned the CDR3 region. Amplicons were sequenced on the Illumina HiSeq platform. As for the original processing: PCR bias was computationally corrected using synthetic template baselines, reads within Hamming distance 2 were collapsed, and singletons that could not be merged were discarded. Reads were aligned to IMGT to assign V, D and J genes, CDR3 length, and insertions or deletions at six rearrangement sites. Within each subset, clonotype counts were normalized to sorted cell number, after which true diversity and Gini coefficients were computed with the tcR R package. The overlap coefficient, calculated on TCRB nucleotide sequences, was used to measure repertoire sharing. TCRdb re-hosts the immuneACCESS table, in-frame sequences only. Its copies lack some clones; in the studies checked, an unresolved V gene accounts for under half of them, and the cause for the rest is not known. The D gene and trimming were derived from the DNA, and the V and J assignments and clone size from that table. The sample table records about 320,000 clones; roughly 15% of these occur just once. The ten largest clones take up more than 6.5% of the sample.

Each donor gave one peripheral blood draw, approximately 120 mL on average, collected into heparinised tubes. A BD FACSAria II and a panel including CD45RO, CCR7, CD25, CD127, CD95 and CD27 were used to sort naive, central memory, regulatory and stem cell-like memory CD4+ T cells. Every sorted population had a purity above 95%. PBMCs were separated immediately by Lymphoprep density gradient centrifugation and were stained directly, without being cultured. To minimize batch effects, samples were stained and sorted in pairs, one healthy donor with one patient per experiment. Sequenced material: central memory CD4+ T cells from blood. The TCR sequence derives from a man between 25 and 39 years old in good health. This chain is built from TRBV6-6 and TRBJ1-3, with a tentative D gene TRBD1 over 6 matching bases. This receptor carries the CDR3 CASSRTGTGNTIYF. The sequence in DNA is TGTGCCAGCAGTCGCACAGGGACTGGGAACACCATATATTTT.